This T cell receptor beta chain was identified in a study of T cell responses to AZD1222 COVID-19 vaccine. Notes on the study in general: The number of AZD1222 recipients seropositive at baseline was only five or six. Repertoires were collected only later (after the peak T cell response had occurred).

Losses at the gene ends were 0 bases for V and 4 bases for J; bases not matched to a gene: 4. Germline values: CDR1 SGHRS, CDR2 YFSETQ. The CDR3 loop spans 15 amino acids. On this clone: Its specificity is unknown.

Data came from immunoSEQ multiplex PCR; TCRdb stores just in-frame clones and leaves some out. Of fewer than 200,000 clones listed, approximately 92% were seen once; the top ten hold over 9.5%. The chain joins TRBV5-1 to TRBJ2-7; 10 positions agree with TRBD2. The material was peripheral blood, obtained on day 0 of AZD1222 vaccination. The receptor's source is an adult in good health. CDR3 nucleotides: TGCGCCAGCAGCTTGGTCGGACTAGCGGTATACGAGCAGTACTTC. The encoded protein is CASSLVGLAVYEQYF.